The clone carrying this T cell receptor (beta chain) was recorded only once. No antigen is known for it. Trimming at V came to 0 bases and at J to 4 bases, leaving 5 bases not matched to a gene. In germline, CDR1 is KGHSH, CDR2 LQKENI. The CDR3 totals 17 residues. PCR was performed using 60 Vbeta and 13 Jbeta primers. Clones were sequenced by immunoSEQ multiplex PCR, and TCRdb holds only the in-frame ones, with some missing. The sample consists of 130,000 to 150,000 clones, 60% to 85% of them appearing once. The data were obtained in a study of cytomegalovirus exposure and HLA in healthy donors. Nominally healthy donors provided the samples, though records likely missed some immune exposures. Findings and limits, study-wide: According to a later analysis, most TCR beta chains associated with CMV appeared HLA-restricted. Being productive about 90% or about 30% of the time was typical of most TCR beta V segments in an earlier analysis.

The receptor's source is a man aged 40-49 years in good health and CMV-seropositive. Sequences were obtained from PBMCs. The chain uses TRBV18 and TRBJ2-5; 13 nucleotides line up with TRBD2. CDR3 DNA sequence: TGTGCCAGCTCACCACCACTAGCGGGAGGGCGCCCAGAGACCCAGTACTTC. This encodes CASSPPLAGGRPETQYF.